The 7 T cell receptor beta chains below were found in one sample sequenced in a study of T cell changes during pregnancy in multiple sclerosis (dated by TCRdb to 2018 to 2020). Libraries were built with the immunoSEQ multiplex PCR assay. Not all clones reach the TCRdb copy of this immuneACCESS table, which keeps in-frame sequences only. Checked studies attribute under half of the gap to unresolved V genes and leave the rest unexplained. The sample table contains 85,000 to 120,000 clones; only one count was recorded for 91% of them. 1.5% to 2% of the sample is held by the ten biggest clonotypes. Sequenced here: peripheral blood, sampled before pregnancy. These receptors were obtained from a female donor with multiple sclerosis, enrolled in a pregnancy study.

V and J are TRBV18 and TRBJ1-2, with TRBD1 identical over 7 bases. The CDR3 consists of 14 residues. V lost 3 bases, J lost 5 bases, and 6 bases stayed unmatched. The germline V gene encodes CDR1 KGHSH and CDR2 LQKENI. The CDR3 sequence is CASSPSTGEYGYTF. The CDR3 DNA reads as TGTGCCAGCTCACCTTCAACAGGGGAATATGGCTACACCTTC.

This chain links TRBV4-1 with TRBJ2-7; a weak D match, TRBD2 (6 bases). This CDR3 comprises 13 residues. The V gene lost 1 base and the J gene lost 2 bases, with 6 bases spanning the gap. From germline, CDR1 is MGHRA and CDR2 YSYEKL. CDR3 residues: CASSQAGAYEQYF. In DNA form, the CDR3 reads TGCGCCAGCAGCCAAGCGGGGGCCTACGAGCAGTACTTC.

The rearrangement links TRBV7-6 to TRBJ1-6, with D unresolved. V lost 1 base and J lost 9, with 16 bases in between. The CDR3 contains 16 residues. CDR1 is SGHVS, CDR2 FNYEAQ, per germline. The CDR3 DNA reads TGTGCCAGCAGCTTAGGTGCCAGGTCCATAGGTTCACCCCTCCACTTT. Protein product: CASSLGARSIGSPLHF.

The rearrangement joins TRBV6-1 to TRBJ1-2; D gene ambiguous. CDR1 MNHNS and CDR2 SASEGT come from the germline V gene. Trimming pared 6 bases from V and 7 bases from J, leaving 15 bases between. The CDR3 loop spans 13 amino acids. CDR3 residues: CASSTHQPGGYTF. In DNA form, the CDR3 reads TGTGCCAGCAGCACACACCAGCCGGGTGGCTACACCTTC.

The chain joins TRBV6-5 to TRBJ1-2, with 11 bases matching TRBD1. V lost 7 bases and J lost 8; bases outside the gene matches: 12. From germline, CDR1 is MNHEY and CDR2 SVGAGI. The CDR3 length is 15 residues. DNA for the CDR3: TGTGCCAGCACCAACTCCGGGACAGGGGGAGGGGGCTACACCTTC. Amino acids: CASTNSGTGGGGYTF.

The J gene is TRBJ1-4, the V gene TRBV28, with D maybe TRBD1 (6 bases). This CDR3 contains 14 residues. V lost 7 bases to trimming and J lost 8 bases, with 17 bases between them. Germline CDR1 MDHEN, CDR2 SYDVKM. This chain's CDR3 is CASNKAGAREKLFF. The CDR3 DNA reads TGTGCCAGCAATAAGGCAGGGGCCAGGGAAAAACTGTTTTTT.

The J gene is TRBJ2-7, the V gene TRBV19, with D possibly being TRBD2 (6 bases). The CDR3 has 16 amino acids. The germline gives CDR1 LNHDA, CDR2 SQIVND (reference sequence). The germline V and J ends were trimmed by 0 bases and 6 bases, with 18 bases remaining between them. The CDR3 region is CASSIDPPGDSLEQYF. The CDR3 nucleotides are TGTGCCAGTAGTATAGATCCCCCGGGAGATTCCCTCGAGCAGTACTTC.